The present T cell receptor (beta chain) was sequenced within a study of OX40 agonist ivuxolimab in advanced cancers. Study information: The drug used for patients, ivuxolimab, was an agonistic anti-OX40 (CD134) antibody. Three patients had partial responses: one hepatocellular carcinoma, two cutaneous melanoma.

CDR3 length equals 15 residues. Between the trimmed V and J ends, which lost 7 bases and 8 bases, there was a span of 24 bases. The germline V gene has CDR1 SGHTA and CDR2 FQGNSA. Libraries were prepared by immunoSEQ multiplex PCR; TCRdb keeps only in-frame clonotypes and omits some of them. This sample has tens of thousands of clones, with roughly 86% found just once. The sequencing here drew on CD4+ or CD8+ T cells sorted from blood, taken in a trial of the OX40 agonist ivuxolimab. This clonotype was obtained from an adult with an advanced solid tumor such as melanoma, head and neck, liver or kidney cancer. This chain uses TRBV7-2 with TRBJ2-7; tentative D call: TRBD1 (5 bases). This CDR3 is CASTKGWGSDQKQYF. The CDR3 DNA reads TGTGCCAGCACCAAGGGGTGGGGAAGCGACCAGAAGCAGTACTTC.